Listed below are T cell receptor beta chains from one sample, sequenced in a study of T cells in Graves' hyperthyroidism and ophthalmopathy. TCRdb analysed the multiplex PCR reads with MiXCR anew, one entry per CDR3 protein. The table records about 200,000 distinct CDR3 sequences, roughly 17% of them present only once. Sequenced material: blood. The receptor set was obtained from a woman aged 50 to 65 with Graves' hyperthyroidism. Both conserved end residues are part of each CDR3. A D gene is named only where the DNA matches it firmly. Clone sizes are given selectively: once, few, many, or a class where the clone is expanded.

j_gene	d_gene	abundance	v_gene	CDR3nt	CDR3aa
TRBJ1-2	TRBD1	NA	TRBV10-3	TGTGCCATCGGAGGGACAGGGGACTATGGCTACACCTTC	CAIGGTGDYGYTF
TRBJ1-5	NA	NA	TRBV15	TGTGCCACCAGCAGAACCAGGGCTGGTGGTCCGGGCAATCAGCCCCAGCATTTT	CATSRTRAGGPGNQPQHF
TRBJ1-5	TRBD1	NA	TRBV19	TGTGTCAGTAGTATAGGTTCGACAGGGTTTGGCAATCAGCCCCAGCATTTT	CVSSIGSTGFGNQPQHF
TRBJ2-1	TRBD2	few	TRBV19	TGTGCCAGTAGTTCGCGGGAGCGGGGATATGTTGAGCAGTTCTTC	CASSSRERGYVEQFF
TRBJ1-4	NA	NA	TRBV4-2	TGTGCCAGCAGCCCGAGACAGAGGAATGAAAAACTGTTTTTT	CASSPRQRNEKLFF
TRBJ2-3	TRBD2	many	TRBV20-1	TGCAGTGCTAGAGGGTCGTGGGGGACTAGTCGGGCAGATACGCAGTATTTT	CSARGSWGTSRADTQYF
TRBJ1-5	TRBD1	NA	TRBV28	TGTGCCAGCAGTTTACAGGGGGCACCAAGCAATCAGCCCCAGCATTTT	CASSLQGAPSNQPQHF
TRBJ1-3	NA	few	TRBV5-1	TGCGCCAGCAGCCTGGGTCGGACGGCCGTCTCTGGAAACACCATATATTTT	CASSLGRTAVSGNTIYF
TRBJ2-7	NA	NA	TRBV3-1	TGTGCCAGCAGCCGGGGTTTTGGGGTATGGTGGAATTACGAGCAGTACTTC	CASSRGFGVWWNYEQYF
TRBJ1-1	TRBD1	many	TRBV6-1	TGTGCCAGCAGGCAAGCAGGGGGCGTTGCTTTCTTT	CASRQAGGVAFF
TRBJ1-5	TRBD1	NA	TRBV29-1	TGCAGCGTTAACCAGGGGGCGGATCAGCCCCAGCATTTT	CSVNQGADQPQHF
TRBJ2-5	NA	many	TRBV27	TGTGCCAGCAGACTCCCAGGCCAAGAGACCCAGTACTTC	CASRLPGQETQYF
TRBJ2-1	NA	NA	TRBV7-3	TGTGCCAGCAGCTTAATTTTCGGCGAATACAATGAGCAGTTCTTC	CASSLIFGEYNEQFF
TRBJ2-7	TRBD1	NA	TRBV29-1	TGCAGCGTCGTGGCGACAGGGACGAGCCCCTACGAGCAGTACTTC	CSVVATGTSPYEQYF